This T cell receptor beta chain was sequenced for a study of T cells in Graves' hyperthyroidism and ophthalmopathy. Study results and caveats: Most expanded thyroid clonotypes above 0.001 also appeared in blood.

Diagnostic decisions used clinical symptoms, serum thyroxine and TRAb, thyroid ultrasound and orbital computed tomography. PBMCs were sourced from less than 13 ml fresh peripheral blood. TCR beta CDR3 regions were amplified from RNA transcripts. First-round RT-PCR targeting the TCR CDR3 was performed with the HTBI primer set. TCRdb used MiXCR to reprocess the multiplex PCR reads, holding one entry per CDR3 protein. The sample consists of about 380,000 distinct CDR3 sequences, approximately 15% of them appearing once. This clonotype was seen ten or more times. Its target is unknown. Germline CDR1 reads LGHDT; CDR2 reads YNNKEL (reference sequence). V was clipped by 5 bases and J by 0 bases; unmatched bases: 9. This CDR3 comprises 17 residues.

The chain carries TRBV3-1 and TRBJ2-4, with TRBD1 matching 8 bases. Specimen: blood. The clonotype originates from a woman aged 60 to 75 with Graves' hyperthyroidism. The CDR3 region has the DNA TGTGCCAGCAGCAACAACAGGGGGGCATTAGCCAAAAACATTCAGTACTTC. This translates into CASSNNRGALAKNIQYF.